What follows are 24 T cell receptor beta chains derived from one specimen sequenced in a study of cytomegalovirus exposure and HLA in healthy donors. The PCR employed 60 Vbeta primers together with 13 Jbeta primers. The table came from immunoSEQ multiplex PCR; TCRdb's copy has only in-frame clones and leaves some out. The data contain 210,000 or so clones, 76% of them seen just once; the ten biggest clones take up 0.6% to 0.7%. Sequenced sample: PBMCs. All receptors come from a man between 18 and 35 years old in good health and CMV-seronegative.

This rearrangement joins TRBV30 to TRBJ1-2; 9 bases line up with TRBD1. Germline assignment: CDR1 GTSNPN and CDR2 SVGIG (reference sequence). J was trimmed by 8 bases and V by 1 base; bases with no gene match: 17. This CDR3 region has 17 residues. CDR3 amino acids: CAWSDLYSRQGVVGYTF. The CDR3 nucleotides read TGTGCCTGGAGTGACTTGTACAGTCGACAGGGGGTGGTCGGCTACACCTTC.

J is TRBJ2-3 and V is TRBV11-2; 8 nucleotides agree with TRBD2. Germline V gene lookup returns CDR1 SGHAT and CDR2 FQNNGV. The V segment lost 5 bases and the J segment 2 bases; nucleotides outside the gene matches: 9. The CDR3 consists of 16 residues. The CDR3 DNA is TGTGCCAGCAGCCCAATTCCGGGAGGGCCCACAGATACGCAGTATTTT. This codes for CASSPIPGGPTDTQYF.

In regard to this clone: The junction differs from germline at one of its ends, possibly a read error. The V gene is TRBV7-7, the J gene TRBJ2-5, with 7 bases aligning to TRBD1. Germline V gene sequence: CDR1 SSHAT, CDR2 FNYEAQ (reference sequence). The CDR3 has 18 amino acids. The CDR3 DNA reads TGTGCTAGCAGCTTCAACCCGCCCGGTAGGGGGCGCGGTGAGACCCAGTACTTC. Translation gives CASSFNPPGRGRGETQYF.

The CDR3, as DNA: TGTGCCAGCAGCTTAGAGGGGAGACTAGCGAAAAGCTCCTACAATGAGCAGTTCTTC. Protein sequence: CASSLEGRLAKSSYNEQFF. The rearrangement uses TRBV13 and TRBJ2-1; 8 bases are shared with TRBD2. Germline lookup yields CDR1 PRHDT and CDR2 FYEKMQ (reference sequence). There are 19 residues in the CDR3. Unmatched junction bases numbered 11, after V lost 1 base and J lost 0 bases.

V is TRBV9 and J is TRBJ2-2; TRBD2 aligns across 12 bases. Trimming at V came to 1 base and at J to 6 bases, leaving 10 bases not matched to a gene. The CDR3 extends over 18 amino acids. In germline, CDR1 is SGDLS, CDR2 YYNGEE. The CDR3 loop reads CASSVKGTSGPGPGELFF. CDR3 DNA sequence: TGTGCCAGCAGCGTAAAGGGGACTAGCGGGCCTGGGCCCGGGGAGCTGTTTTTT.

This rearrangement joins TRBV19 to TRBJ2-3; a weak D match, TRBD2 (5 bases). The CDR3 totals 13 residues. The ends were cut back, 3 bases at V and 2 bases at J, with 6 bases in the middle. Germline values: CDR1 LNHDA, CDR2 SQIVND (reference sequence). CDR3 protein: CASSMTITDTQYF. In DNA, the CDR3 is TGTGCCAGTAGTATGACTATCACAGATACGCAGTATTTT.

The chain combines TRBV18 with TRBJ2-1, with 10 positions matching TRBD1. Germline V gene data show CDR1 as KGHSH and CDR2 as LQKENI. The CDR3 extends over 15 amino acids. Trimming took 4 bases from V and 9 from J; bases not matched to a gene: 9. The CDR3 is CASSRPTGGPPEQFF. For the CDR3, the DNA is TGTGCCAGCTCACGACCGACAGGGGGCCCTCCTGAGCAGTTCTTC.

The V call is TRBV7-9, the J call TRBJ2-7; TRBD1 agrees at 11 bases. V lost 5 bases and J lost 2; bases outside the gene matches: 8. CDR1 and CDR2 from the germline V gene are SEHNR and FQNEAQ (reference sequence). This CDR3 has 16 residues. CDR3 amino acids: CASSRIGTGGTYEQYF. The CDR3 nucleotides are TGTGCCAGCAGCCGAATCGGGACAGGGGGTACCTACGAGCAGTACTTC.

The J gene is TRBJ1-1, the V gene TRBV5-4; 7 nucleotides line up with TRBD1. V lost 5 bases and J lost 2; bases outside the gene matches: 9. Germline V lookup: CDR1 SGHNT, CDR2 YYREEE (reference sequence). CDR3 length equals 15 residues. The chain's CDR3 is CASREGTAFNTEAFF. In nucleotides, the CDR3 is TGTGCCAGCAGGGAAGGGACAGCTTTTAACACTGAAGCTTTCTTT.

This CDR3 is CASSPQPSLAGVYNEQFF. CDR3 DNA sequence: TGCGCCAGCAGCCCCCAACCCTCACTAGCGGGAGTGTACAATGAGCAGTTCTTC. The chain links TRBV4-1 to TRBJ2-1; 11 bases line up with TRBD2. CDR3 length: 18 residues. Germline V lookup: CDR1 MGHRA, CDR2 YSYEKL. V shed 4 bases, J shed 4 bases, and the junction held 12 bases outside the gene matches.

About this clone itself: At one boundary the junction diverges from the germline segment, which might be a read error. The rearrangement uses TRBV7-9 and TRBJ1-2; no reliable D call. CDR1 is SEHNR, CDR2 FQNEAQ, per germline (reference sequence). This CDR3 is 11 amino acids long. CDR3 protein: CSSSLSYGYTF. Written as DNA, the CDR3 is TGTTCCAGCAGCCTAAGCTATGGCTACACCTTC.

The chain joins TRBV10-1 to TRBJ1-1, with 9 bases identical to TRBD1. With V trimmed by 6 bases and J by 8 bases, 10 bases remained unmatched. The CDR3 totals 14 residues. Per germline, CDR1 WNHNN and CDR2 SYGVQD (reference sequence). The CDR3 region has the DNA TGCGCCAGCAGACTAGAGGACAGGGGTGCAGAAGCTTTCTTT. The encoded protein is CASRLEDRGAEAFF.

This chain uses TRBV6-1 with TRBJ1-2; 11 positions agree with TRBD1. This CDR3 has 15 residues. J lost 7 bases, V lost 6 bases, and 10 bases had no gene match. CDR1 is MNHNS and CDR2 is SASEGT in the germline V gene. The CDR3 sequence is CASRRATGTGGGYTF. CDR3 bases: TGTGCCAGCAGAAGAGCTACCGGGACAGGGGGTGGCTACACCTTC.

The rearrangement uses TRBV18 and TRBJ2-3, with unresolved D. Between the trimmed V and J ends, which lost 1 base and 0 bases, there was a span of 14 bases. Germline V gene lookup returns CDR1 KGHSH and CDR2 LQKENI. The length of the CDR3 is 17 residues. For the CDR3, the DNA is TGTGCCAGCTCACCACTTCCGCCCAGTGCTAGCACAGATACGCAGTATTTT. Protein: CASSPLPPSASTDTQYF.

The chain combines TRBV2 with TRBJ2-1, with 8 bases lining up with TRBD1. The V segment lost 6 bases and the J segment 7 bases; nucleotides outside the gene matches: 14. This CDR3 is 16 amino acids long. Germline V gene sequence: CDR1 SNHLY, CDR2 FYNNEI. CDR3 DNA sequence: TGTGCCAGCAGAGGAGCCAGGGGGCATCTTGATAATGAGCAGTTCTTC. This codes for CASRGARGHLDNEQFF.

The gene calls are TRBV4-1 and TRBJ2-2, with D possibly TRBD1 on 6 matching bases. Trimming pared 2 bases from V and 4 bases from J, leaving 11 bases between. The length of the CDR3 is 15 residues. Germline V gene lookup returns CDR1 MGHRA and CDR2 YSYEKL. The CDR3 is CASSQNRVGTGELFF. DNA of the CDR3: TGCGCCAGCAGCCAAAACAGGGTGGGCACCGGGGAGCTGTTTTTT.

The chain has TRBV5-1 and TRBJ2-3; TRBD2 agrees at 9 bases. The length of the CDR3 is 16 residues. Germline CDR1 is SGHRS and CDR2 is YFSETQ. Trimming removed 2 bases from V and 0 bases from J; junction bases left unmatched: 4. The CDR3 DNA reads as TGCGCCAGCAGCTTTACAACTAGCGGGAGCACAGATACGCAGTATTTT. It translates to CASSFTTSGSTDTQYF. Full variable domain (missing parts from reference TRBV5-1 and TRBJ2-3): KAGVTQTPRYLIKTRGQQVTLSCSPISGHRSVSWYQQTPGQGLQFLFEYFSETQRNKGNFPGRFSGRQFSNSRSEMNVSTLELGDSALYLCASSFTTSGSTDTQYFGPGTRLTVL.

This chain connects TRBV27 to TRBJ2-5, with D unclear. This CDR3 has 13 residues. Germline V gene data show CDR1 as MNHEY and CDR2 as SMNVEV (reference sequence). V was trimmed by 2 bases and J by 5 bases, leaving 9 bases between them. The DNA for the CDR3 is TGTGCCAGCAGTTTAGTGTGGCAGGAGACCCAGTACTTC. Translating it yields CASSLVWQETQYF.

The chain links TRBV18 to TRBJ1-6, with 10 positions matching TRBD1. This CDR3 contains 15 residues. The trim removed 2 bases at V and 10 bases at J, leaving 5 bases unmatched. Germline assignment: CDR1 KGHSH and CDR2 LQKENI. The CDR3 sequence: CASSPDGTGVSPLHF. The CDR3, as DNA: TGTGCCAGCTCACCAGATGGGACAGGGGTCTCACCCCTCCACTTT.

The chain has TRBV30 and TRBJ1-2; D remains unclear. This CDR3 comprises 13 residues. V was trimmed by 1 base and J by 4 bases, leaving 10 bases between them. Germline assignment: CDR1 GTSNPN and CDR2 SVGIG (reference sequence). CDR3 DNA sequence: TGTGCCTGGAGTGGAGTTTCGGGCTATGGCTACACCTTC. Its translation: CAWSGVSGYGYTF.

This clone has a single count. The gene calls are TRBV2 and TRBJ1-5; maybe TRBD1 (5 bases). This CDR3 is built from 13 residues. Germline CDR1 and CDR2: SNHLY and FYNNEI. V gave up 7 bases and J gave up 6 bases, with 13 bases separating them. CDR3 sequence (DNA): TGTGCCAGCACCCCGGGGGTTGGTCAGCCCCAGCATTTT. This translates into CASTPGVGQPQHF.

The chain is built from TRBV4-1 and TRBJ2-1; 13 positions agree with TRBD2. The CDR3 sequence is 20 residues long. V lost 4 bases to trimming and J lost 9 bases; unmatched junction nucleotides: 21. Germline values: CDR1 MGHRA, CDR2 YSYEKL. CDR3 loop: CASSPSTGLAGRAGFGEQFF. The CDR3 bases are TGCGCCAGCAGCCCATCAACGGGACTAGCGGGGAGGGCGGGGTTCGGTGAGCAGTTCTTC.

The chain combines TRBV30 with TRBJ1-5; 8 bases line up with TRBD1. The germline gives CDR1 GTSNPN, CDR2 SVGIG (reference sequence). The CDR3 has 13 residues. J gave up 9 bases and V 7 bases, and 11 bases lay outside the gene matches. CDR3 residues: CAYQGAQLGPQHF. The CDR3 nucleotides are TGTGCCTACCAGGGGGCCCAATTGGGGCCCCAGCATTTT.

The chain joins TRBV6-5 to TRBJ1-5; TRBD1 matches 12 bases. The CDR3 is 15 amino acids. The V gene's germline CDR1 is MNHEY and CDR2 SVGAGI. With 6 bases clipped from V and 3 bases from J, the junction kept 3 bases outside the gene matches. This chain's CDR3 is CASRTGQGANQPQHF. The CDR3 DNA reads TGTGCCAGCAGAACGGGACAGGGGGCCAATCAGCCCCAGCATTTT.